One and the same sample provided the 13 T cell receptor beta chains below, sequenced in a study of OX40 agonist ivuxolimab in advanced cancers. This table comes from immunoSEQ multiplex PCR, and its TCRdb copy is limited to in-frame clones, with some not included. Of approximately 33,000 clones listed, about nine tenths are singletons. Source: CD4+ or CD8+ T cells sorted from blood, taken in a trial of the OX40 agonist ivuxolimab. These receptors came from an adult with an advanced solid tumor such as melanoma, head and neck, liver or kidney cancer.

The chain uses TRBV6-6 and TRBJ1-5; D not resolved. With 8 bases removed from V and 7 bases from J, the gap between germline ends came to 18 bases. The CDR3 runs to 14 residues. The germline V gene has CDR1 MNHNY and CDR2 SVGAGI (reference sequence). The CDR3 region is CASLSQASNQPQHF. In nucleotides, the CDR3 is TGTGCCAGCTTATCCCAGGCTTCAAACCAGCCCCAGCATTTT.

J is TRBJ2-5 and V is TRBV7-8, with TRBD1 matching over 7 bases. This CDR3 is built from 16 residues. With V trimmed by 2 bases and J by 4 bases, 10 bases remained unmatched. Germline-derived CDR1 and CDR2 are SGHVS and FQNEAQ. The chain's CDR3 is CASSLIEGASTETQYF. CDR3 bases: TGTGCCAGCAGCTTAATTGAGGGGGCTTCAACAGAGACCCAGTACTTC.

The genes are TRBV7-8 and TRBJ2-1; D uncertain. The CDR3 has 12 amino acids. Germline V gives CDR1 SGHVS, CDR2 FQNEAQ. V was trimmed by 5 bases and J by 7 bases, leaving 9 bases between them. The CDR3 DNA reads TGTGCCAGCAGCAACGTCGGGAATGAGCAGTTCTTC. This gives the protein CASSNVGNEQFF.

V and J are TRBV9 and TRBJ1-4; the match to TRBD1 covers 8 bases. This CDR3 has 15 residues. Germline CDR1 and CDR2: SGDLS and YYNGEE. The junction had 9 bases not matched to a gene; V was cut back by 4 bases and J by 7 bases. The CDR3 nucleotides are TGTGCCAGCAGCTTGGAGGACAGGGCCTCTGAAAAACTGTTTTTT. The encoded protein is CASSLEDRASEKLFF.

This chain's CDR3 is CALATGLGAYEQYF. CDR3 in DNA: TGTGCCTTAGCAACAGGGCTTGGGGCATACGAGCAGTACTTC. This rearrangement joins TRBV2 to TRBJ2-7, with a weak D call TRBD1 (6 bases). Trimming pared 11 bases from V and 4 bases from J, leaving 21 bases between. This CDR3 contains 14 residues. Germline-derived CDR1 and CDR2 are SNHLY and FYNNEI.

The J gene is TRBJ2-7, the V gene TRBV15; D perhaps matches TRBD2 (6 bases). The V end was cut by 3 bases, the J end by 8 bases, with 23 bases between. In germline, CDR1 is LNHNV, CDR2 YYDKDF (reference sequence). The CDR3 consists of 16 residues. CDR3 amino acids: CATSSSKGWTREKQYF. The DNA for the CDR3 is TGTGCCACCAGCAGCTCCAAGGGGTGGACTCGGGAGAAGCAGTACTTC. Complete variable domain (other parts from reference TRBV15 and TRBJ2-7): DAMVIQNPRYQVTQFGKPVTLSCSQTLNHNVMYWYQQKSSQAPKLLFHYYDKDFNNEADTPDNFQSRRPNTSFCFLDIRSPGLGDTAMYLCATSSSKGWTREKQYFGPGTRLTVT.

In this sample, this clone turned up a few times. The rearrangement links TRBV6-4 to TRBJ2-1; the match to TRBD2 covers 9 bases. The CDR3 length is 16 residues. In germline, CDR1 is MRHNA, CDR2 SNTAGT. The junction had 9 bases not matched to a gene; V was cut back by 3 bases and J by 6 bases. This CDR3 reads CASSEDSGRGGNEQFF. The CDR3 DNA reads as TGTGCCAGCAGTGAAGATAGCGGGAGAGGAGGCAATGAGCAGTTCTTC.

The chain has TRBV7-3 and TRBJ2-7; 8 nucleotides line up with TRBD2. V shed 4 bases, J shed 2 bases, and the junction held 13 bases outside the gene matches. Germline CDR1 and CDR2: SGHTA and FQGTGA. This CDR3 is built from 17 residues. The CDR3, as DNA: TGTGCCAGCAGCTCCCCCTTGGGACTAGGATTGACCTACGAGCAGTACTTC. This codes for CASSSPLGLGLTYEQYF.

The chain uses TRBV11-1 and TRBJ1-5; D perhaps matches TRBD1 (5 bases). CDR1 is SGHAT and CDR2 is FQDESV in the germline V gene (reference sequence). This CDR3 has 15 residues. V lost 4 bases and J lost 0, with 10 bases in between. The CDR3 is CASSSDTLSNQPQHF. Written as DNA, the CDR3 is TGTGCCAGCAGCTCGGACACCCTTAGCAATCAGCCCCAGCATTTT. The full variable domain, rest sourced from reference TRBV11-1 and TRBJ1-5, is EAEVAQSPRYKITEKSQAVAFWCDPISGHATLYWYRQILGQGPELLVQFQDESVVDDSQLPKDRFSAERLKGVDSTLKIQPAELGDSAMYLCASSSDTLSNQPQHFGDGTRLSIL.

The sample holds one count of this clone. The chain joins TRBV6-4 to TRBJ2-7; TRBD2 agrees at 10 bases. This CDR3 is built from 15 residues. The V gene end was trimmed by 8 bases and the J gene end by 6 bases; junction bases not matched to a gene: 13. Germline V gives CDR1 MRHNA, CDR2 SNTAGT. The CDR3 here is CASFGEPSGRFEQYF. The CDR3 coding sequence is TGTGCCAGCTTCGGCGAACCTAGCGGGAGATTCGAGCAGTACTTC.

Only a few counts were recorded for this clone. The J gene is TRBJ2-7, the V gene TRBV7-8; TRBD1 aligns across 9 bases. This CDR3 is built from 14 residues. V lost 5 bases to trimming and J lost 3 bases; unmatched junction nucleotides: 5. CDR1 SGHVS and CDR2 FQNEAQ come from the germline V gene. The DNA for the CDR3 is TGTGCCAGCAGCCCCGGGACAGGGAGCTACGAGCAGTACTTC. Protein: CASSPGTGSYEQYF.

This sequence joins TRBV5-1 and TRBJ2-1; D may be TRBD2 (6 bases). Germline V gene data show CDR1 as SGHRS and CDR2 as YFSETQ. The CDR3 extends over 14 amino acids. Trimming left V 0 bases short and J 9 bases short, with 13 bases between. Here the CDR3 reads CASSLDAGWVEQFF. The CDR3 coding sequence is TGCGCCAGCAGCTTGGATGCGGGATGGGTTGAGCAGTTCTTC.

The V and J genes are TRBV10-2 and TRBJ1-1; 7 bases fit TRBD1. CDR3 length: 15 residues. The germline V gene has CDR1 WSHSY and CDR2 SAAADI. Trimming removed 0 bases from V and 2 bases from J; junction bases left unmatched: 3. This CDR3 reads CASSESRGTNTEAFF. The CDR3 DNA reads as TGCGCCAGCAGTGAGTCCAGGGGGACCAACACTGAAGCTTTCTTT.